This T cell receptor beta chain was found in a study of cytomegalovirus exposure and HLA in healthy donors. Worth noting for this clone: Its antigen is not known.

V shed 4 bases and J 2 bases; nucleotides not matched to a gene: 2. Looked up from germline, CDR1 is LNHDA and CDR2 is SQIVND (reference sequence). The CDR3 is 14 residues long. This cohort consisted of healthy bone marrow donors. The PCR used 60 Vbeta and 13 Jbeta primers. Sequencing used immunoSEQ multiplex PCR; TCRdb keeps in-frame clones, though not all of them. Of about 210,000 clones listed, about 80% are singletons. Overall study findings and caveats: Rates of TCR association differed by HLA locus in a later analysis, with DRB1 highest and HLA-C lowest. Available immune exposure information was restricted to CMV serostatus only.

The source of this sequence is a male donor in good health and CMV-seronegative. Input material: PBMCs. This rearrangement joins TRBV19 to TRBJ2-7; 10 bases are shared with TRBD1. CDR3 in DNA: TGTGCCAGTAGTAGACAGGGGGCCACCTACGAGCAGTACTTC. Its protein product is CASSRQGATYEQYF.